The following is a TCR beta chain sequence with its context. Its antigen is currently unknown. This entry belongs to a study of cytomegalovirus exposure and HLA in healthy donors. Study-level points and caveats: Whilst most TCR sequences proved rare, a subset of public TCRs occurred across many donors. Per a prior analysis, the majority of TCR beta V segments were productive roughly 87% or roughly 30% of the time. Reported findings show TCR beta sequences accurately forecast HLA-A and HLA-B alleles in most subjects.

PCR primers comprised 60 Vbeta and 13 Jbeta primers. Some clones are missing from TCRdb's copy, which holds only in-frame ones; the method was immunoSEQ multiplex PCR. The profile shows 98,000 or so clones, roughly three quarters of them singletons. The CDR3 sequence is 19 residues long. Germline lookup yields CDR1 SGHTA and CDR2 FQGNSA. The ends lost 5 bases at V and 6 bases at J; junction bases unmatched: 22. This clonotype was obtained from a man aged 40-49 years in good health and CMV-seronegative. The chain employs TRBV7-2 and TRBJ2-3; 8 bases are shared with TRBD2. The material sequenced was PBMCs. The CDR3 sequence: CASSIQIWAGGDMGDTQYF. In DNA, the CDR3 is TGTGCCAGCAGCATTCAGATCTGGGCGGGGGGCGACATGGGGGATACGCAGTATTTT.